Given below is one T cell receptor (beta chain) in context. V shed 2 bases, J shed 3 bases, and the junction held 10 bases outside the gene matches. The germline gives CDR1 LGHNA, CDR2 YNFKEQ. The CDR3 has 17 amino acids. The data are from a study of T cells in Graves' hyperthyroidism and ophthalmopathy. Study summary: The authors collected peripheral blood at initial diagnosis, before any treatment.

Criteria for exclusion of patients were uncontrolled infection, other autoimmune disease, pregnancy or lactation. The source material, RNA transcripts, was used to amplify TCR beta CDR3 regions. The HTBI primer set was used in a first-round RT-PCR of the TCR CDR3. TCRdb redid the calling of the multiplex PCR reads with MiXCR, one entry per CDR3 protein. The sample has about 360,000 distinct CDR3 sequences, 13% seen once. The source material was blood. This TCR was recovered from a woman aged 18-29 years with Graves' hyperthyroidism. The chain recombines TRBV4-2 with TRBJ1-2, with 9 bases fitting TRBD1. In DNA form, the CDR3 reads TGTGCCAGCAGCCAAACAGGACAGGGGAGGGTCGACTATGGCTACACCTTC. It is translated as CASSQTGQGRVDYGYTF.